A single sample is the source of the 3 T cell receptor beta chains below, sequenced in a study of blood T cell repertoires in COVID-19. Only in-frame clones appear in the TCRdb table, and some are missing; sequencing was by immunoSEQ multiplex PCR. The sample lists 200,000 to 250,000 clones, roughly 90% occurring once. The sample comprised peripheral blood. These TCRs come from a woman aged 40 to 50 with acute or convalescent COVID-19.

V gene TRBV5-5 combines with J gene TRBJ1-3; 8 bases fit TRBD1. After removal of 5 bases from V and 0 bases from J, the junction contained 7 bases not matched to a gene. The germline CDR1 and CDR2 sequences are SGHKS and YYEKEE (reference sequence). This CDR3 spans 16 amino acids. CDR3: CASSKSQGASGNTIYF. Written as DNA, the CDR3 is TGTGCCAGCAGTAAATCGCAGGGGGCCTCTGGAAACACCATATATTTT.

The V gene is TRBV6-6, the J gene TRBJ1-1; D is unresolved. The ends were cut back, 4 bases at V and 6 bases at J, with 12 bases in the middle. This CDR3 is built from 13 residues. CDR1 and CDR2 (germline): MNHNY, SVGAGI (reference sequence). CDR3 residues: CASSSRGEAEAFF. The CDR3 DNA sequence: TGTGCCAGCAGTTCCCGGGGAGAAGCTGAAGCTTTCTTT.

This chain uses TRBV5-1 with TRBJ1-2; 9 nucleotides line up with TRBD1. The CDR3 spans 16 residues. The germline V gene has CDR1 SGHRS and CDR2 YFSETQ. J lost 0 bases, V lost 3 bases, and 6 bases had no gene match. The CDR3: CASSSGQGAANYGYTF. CDR3 nucleotides: TGCGCCAGCAGCTCGGGACAGGGTGCAGCTAACTATGGCTACACCTTC.